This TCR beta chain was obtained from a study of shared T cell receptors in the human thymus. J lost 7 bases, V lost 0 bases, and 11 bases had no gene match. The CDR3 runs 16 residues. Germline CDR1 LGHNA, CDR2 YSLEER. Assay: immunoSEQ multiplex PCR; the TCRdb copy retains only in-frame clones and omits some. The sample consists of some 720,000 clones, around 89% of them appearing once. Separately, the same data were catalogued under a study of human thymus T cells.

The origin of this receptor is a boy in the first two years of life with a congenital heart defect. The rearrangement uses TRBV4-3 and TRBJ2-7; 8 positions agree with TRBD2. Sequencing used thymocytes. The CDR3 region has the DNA TGCGCCAGCAGCCAAGAAACGCACGGGAGGGCTGGGGAGCAGTACTTC. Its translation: CASSQETHGRAGEQYF.